These 32 T cell receptor beta chains originate from one sample sequenced in a study of vaccination and CD4 T cells after COVID-19. Treatment of the sample: approximately nine-day PBMC culture with coronavirus spike peptide pools or control peptides (ViraFEST assay). The study sequenced cultured CD4+ T cell DNA using the Oncomine TCR Beta short-read assay. Each CDR3 protein is one row after TCRdb ran MiXCR on the PCR reads. The repertoire holds fewer than 15,000 distinct CDR3 sequences, with around 60% as singletons. These receptors' targets are unknown. The sample was CD4+ T cells from blood, cultured in vitro. These receptors all come from a human donor who had recovered from COVID-19.

The rearrangement uses TRBV9 and TRBJ2-3; D gene unclear. The CDR3 has 15 residues. V lost 2 bases to trimming and J lost 2 bases, with 12 bases between them. Per the germline V gene, CDR1 is SGDLS and CDR2 is YYNGEE. CDR3 nucleotides: TGTGCCAGCAGCGTTGTTGGGGTGTCCACAGATACGCAGTATTTT. Translating gives CASSVVGVSTDTQYF.

The rearrangement joins TRBV20-1 to TRBJ1-2; D is possibly TRBD1 (5 bases). Germline-derived CDR1 and CDR2 are DFQATT and SNEGSKA (reference sequence). The V end lost 0 bases, the J end lost 2 bases, and 13 bases lay between the germline ends. The CDR3 runs 15 residues. The DNA for the CDR3 is TGCAGTGCTAGAGATTTAGGCAGGGCGAACTATGGCTACACCTTC. Translated, it gives CSARDLGRANYGYTF.

This clonotype was detected only a few times. V and J are TRBV2 and TRBJ1-5; D unclear. Trimming removed 4 bases from V and 0 bases from J, with 4 bases in between. CDR3 length equals 13 residues. Per the germline V gene, CDR1 is SNHLY and CDR2 is FYNNEI. CDR3 sequence reads: CASSANSNQPQHF. The DNA of the CDR3 is TGTGCCAGCAGTGCCAATAGCAATCAGCCCCAGCATTTT. Combining the CDR3 with reference TRBV2 and TRBJ1-5 gives the whole variable domain EPEVTQTPSHQVTQMGQEVILRCVPISNHLYFYWYRQILGQKVEFLVSFYNNEISEKSEIFDDQFSVERPDGSNFTLKIRSTKLEDSAMYFCASSANSNQPQHFGDGTRLSIL.

The sample holds a few counts of this clonotype. The chain couples TRBV12-3 or TRBV12-4 to TRBJ1-6; D is undetermined. The CDR3 runs to 15 residues. V was pared by 6 bases and J by 7 bases, with 16 bases between. CDR3 region: CASSPTPRLNSPLHF. In DNA, the CDR3 is TGTGCCAGCAGCCCAACGCCTCGATTGAATTCACCCCTCCACTTT.

The J gene is TRBJ2-1, the V gene TRBV21-1; TRBD2 is taken as the D call from the table, unchecked against the DNA. TRBV21-1 is described as a pseudogene. The CDR3 is 14 residues long. The CDR3 is CASNRLAGVNEQFF. In DNA form, the CDR3 reads TGTGCCAGCAACCGACTAGCGGGAGTCAATGAGCAGTTCTTC.

The gene calls are TRBV29-1 and TRBJ2-1; 10 bases line up with TRBD2. J was trimmed by 0 bases and V by 7 bases; bases with no gene match: 6. CDR3 length: 15 amino acids. Per germline, CDR1 SQVTM and CDR2 ANQGSEA. The CDR3, as DNA: TGCAGCGCAGCCCCTAGCGGGAGCTCCTACAATGAGCAGTTCTTC. It yields the protein CSAAPSGSSYNEQFF.

The chain is built from TRBV28 and TRBJ1-5; a possible D gene is TRBD1 (5 bases). With 5 bases removed from V and 6 bases from J, the gap between germline ends came to 17 bases. The germline V gene encodes CDR1 MDHEN and CDR2 SYDVKM. This CDR3 comprises 15 residues. For the CDR3, the DNA is TGTGCCAGCAGTAGAATACCAAGGGGAACTCAGCCCCAGCATTTT. It yields the protein CASSRIPRGTQPQHF.

This chain joins TRBV2 and TRBJ2-1, with 11 nucleotides matching TRBD1. The CDR3 length is 15 residues. Germline trimming cut 3 bases from V and 12 bases from J; bases unmatched to any gene: 10. Per the germline V gene, CDR1 is SNHLY and CDR2 is FYNNEI. CDR3 loop: CASSEGTGGKVGQFF. The CDR3 DNA is TGTGCCAGCAGTGAGGGGACAGGGGGGAAAGTGGGGCAGTTCTTC.

This chain joins TRBV20-1 and TRBJ1-1, with D tentatively TRBD1 (5 bases). The germline V gene encodes CDR1 DFQATT and CDR2 SNEGSKA (reference sequence). Trimming pared 2 bases from V and 6 bases from J, leaving 19 bases between. This CDR3 region has 15 residues. In DNA, the CDR3 is TGCAGTGCTAGACCCAGGGACCCCGTTCTCGCTGAAGCTTTCTTT. Translating gives CSARPRDPVLAEAFF.

The genes are TRBV5-1 and TRBJ2-5; 15 bases align to TRBD2. Germline lookup yields CDR1 SGHRS and CDR2 YFSETQ. The length of the CDR3 is 15 residues. V gave up 5 bases and J gave up 5 bases; unmatched junction bases: 4. CDR3 sequence (DNA): TGCGCCAGCAGTACCGGACTAGCGGGAGGGGAGACCCAGTACTTC. Its translation: CASSTGLAGGETQYF.

The rearrangement links TRBV20-1 to TRBJ2-3; TRBD2 matches at 14 bases. Germline V gives CDR1 DFQATT, CDR2 SNEGSKA (reference sequence). The CDR3 extends over 15 amino acids. V lost 6 bases and J lost 6; bases outside the gene matches: 8. The CDR3 bases are TGCAGTGCGGTGACTAGCGGGAGGGCCATGGATACGCAGTATTTT. Amino acids: CSAVTSGRAMDTQYF.

This chain uses TRBV5-5 with TRBJ1-2; no definite D call. Germline CDR1 reads SGHKS; CDR2 reads YYEKEE (reference sequence). Trimming cost V 2 bases and J 5 bases, with 16 bases left between them. The CDR3 is 15 amino acids. CDR3 coding DNA: TGTGCCAGCAGCTTACGAGGGCAGGACGGTTATGGCTACACCTTC. Translating it yields CASSLRGQDGYGYTF.

Only a few counts were recorded for this clonotype. The rearrangement joins TRBV20-1 to TRBJ1-2; weak D call: TRBD1 (6 bases). CDR1 is DFQATT and CDR2 is SNEGSKA in the germline V gene (reference sequence). V shed 6 bases and J shed 11 bases, with 31 bases lying between them. CDR3 size: 16 residues. The CDR3 sequence: CSAPGRRGEGYMRYTF. CDR3 DNA sequence: TGCAGTGCGCCCGGACGCAGGGGCGAGGGCTATATGCGGTACACCTTC.

The chain carries TRBV6-1 and TRBJ1-5, with TRBD1 matching over 7 bases. The length of the CDR3 is 19 residues. Germline CDR1 MNHNS, CDR2 SASEGT. Germline trimming cut 4 bases from V and 2 bases from J; bases unmatched to any gene: 17. The CDR3 reads CASSGRWQGGGGGNQPQHF. The CDR3 DNA reads as TGTGCCAGCAGTGGCCGTTGGCAGGGGGGCGGTGGAGGCAATCAGCCCCAGCATTTT.

The chain employs TRBV5-4 and TRBJ2-3; TRBD2 agrees at 7 bases. Germline CDR1 and CDR2: SGHNT and YYREEE (reference sequence). V was clipped by 3 bases and J by 4 bases; unmatched bases: 8. The CDR3 runs 15 residues. As DNA, the CDR3 is TGTGCCAGCAGCTCCCGACTAGCTACTCCAGATACGCAGTATTTT. Translating it yields CASSSRLATPDTQYF.

This clonotype was seen only a few times. V and J are TRBV20-1 and TRBJ2-7; D gene unclear. The V gene lost 4 bases and the J gene lost 0 bases, with 7 bases spanning the gap. CDR1 DFQATT and CDR2 SNEGSKA come from the germline V gene (reference sequence). This CDR3 has 12 amino acids. The CDR3 DNA reads as TGCAGTGCTAACACAGCCTCCTACGAGCAGTACTTC. Translating it yields CSANTASYEQYF.

V gene TRBV20-1 combines with J gene TRBJ1-1, with 9 bases matching TRBD1. The germline CDR1 and CDR2 sequences are DFQATT and SNEGSKA (reference sequence). The ends lost 5 bases at V and 1 base at J; junction bases unmatched: 5. The length of the CDR3 is 14 residues. CDR3 amino acids: CSAAQGAQNTEAFF. DNA for the CDR3: TGCAGTGCTGCACAGGGGGCACAGAACACTGAAGCTTTCTTT.

The gene calls are TRBV2 and TRBJ2-5; D remains unclear. The length of the CDR3 is 13 residues. The V end lost 6 bases, the J end lost 1 base, and 9 bases lay between the germline ends. CDR1 SNHLY and CDR2 FYNNEI come from the germline V gene. Here the CDR3 reads CASSNSFQETQYF. The CDR3 DNA reads TGTGCCAGCAGCAACAGCTTCCAAGAGACCCAGTACTTC.

The chain combines TRBV20-1 with TRBJ2-2; either TRBD1 or TRBD2 may supply D (5 bases each). In germline, CDR1 is DFQATT, CDR2 SNEGSKA (reference sequence). Trimming left V 0 bases short and J 2 bases short, with 13 bases between. This CDR3 is built from 16 residues. The CDR3: CSARDPGTENTGELFF. The CDR3 coding sequence is TGCAGTGCTAGAGACCCCGGGACGGAAAACACCGGGGAGCTGTTTTTT.

The chain carries TRBV2 and TRBJ2-1; no reliable D call. Trimming left V 5 bases short and J 7 bases short, with 9 bases between. CDR3 length equals 12 residues. Germline V lookup: CDR1 SNHLY, CDR2 FYNNEI. The CDR3 is CASSSEWNEQFF. CDR3 nucleotides: TGTGCCAGCAGTTCTGAATGGAATGAGCAGTTCTTC.

The chain combines TRBV14 with TRBJ2-5; D perhaps matches TRBD2 (7 bases). Germline CDR1 SGHDN, CDR2 FVKESK. This CDR3 has 18 amino acids. V gave up 1 base and J gave up 5 bases, with 23 bases separating them. Written as DNA, the CDR3 is TGTGCCAGCAGCCAAGTAAGGGGGGGATACAGATTCCCGGAGACCCAGTACTTC. Translated: CASSQVRGGYRFPETQYF.

As to this clonotype: The junction does not match germline at one end; this may be a read error. V gene TRBV19 combines with J gene TRBJ1-2, with 9 bases that match TRBD1. The CDR3 consists of 13 residues. The germline gives CDR1 LNHDA, CDR2 SQIVND (reference sequence). CDR3 DNA: TGTGTCAGTAGTACCACAGGGGGCAGTGGCTACACCTTC. Its translation is CVSSTTGGSGYTF.

The CDR3 DNA sequence: TGCAGTGCTAGCCGTGGGAGGGTTAGGTCAGATACGCAGTATTTT. Its translation: CSASRGRVRSDTQYF. This chain joins TRBV20-1 and TRBJ2-3, with 7 positions matching TRBD2. The V segment lost 3 bases and the J segment 4 bases; nucleotides outside the gene matches: 10. The CDR3 contains 15 residues. The germline V gene encodes CDR1 DFQATT and CDR2 SNEGSKA (reference sequence).

The chain links TRBV5-1 to TRBJ2-1; TRBD1 matches at 7 bases. CDR3 length: 14 residues. CDR1 is SGHRS and CDR2 is YFSETQ in the germline V gene. V gave up 5 bases and J gave up 4 bases; unmatched junction bases: 6. The CDR3 DNA reads as TGCGCCAGCAGGGGGACAGTAAATTACAATGAGCAGTTCTTC. Protein: CASRGTVNYNEQFF.

The chain carries TRBV2 and TRBJ1-2, with a possible D match to TRBD1 (5 bases). CDR1 is SNHLY, CDR2 FYNNEI, per germline. The CDR3 is 13 amino acids. Trimming left V 4 bases short and J 7 bases short, with 13 bases between. The CDR3 protein is CASSGQGTRGYTF. CDR3 nucleotide sequence: TGTGCCAGCAGTGGTCAGGGAACGCGTGGCTACACCTTC. Drawing the rest from reference TRBV2 and TRBJ1-2, the complete variable domain is EPEVTQTPSHQVTQMGQEVILRCVPISNHLYFYWYRQILGQKVEFLVSFYNNEISEKSEIFDDQFSVERPDGSNFTLKIRSTKLEDSAMYFCASSGQGTRGYTFGSGTRLTVV.

There are a few counts of this clonotype. The chain employs TRBV20-1 and TRBJ2-3; 7 bases are a match to TRBD2. The trim removed 5 bases at V and 4 bases at J, leaving 18 bases unmatched. Germline V gives CDR1 DFQATT, CDR2 SNEGSKA (reference sequence). The CDR3 is made up of 17 amino acids. The CDR3 here is CSALRGEGLQEADTQYF. In nucleotides, the CDR3 is TGCAGTGCTTTACGGGGGGAGGGCCTCCAAGAGGCAGATACGCAGTATTTT.

Written as DNA, the CDR3 is TGTGCCAGCAGCTTAGCGCCGGGACAAAACATTCAGTACTTC. Protein: CASSLAPGQNIQYF. The gene calls are TRBV7-2 and TRBJ2-4; D possibly uses TRBD1 or TRBD2 (5 bases each). This CDR3 is built from 14 residues. Between the trimmed V and J ends, which lost 0 bases and 5 bases, there was a span of 8 bases. Germline-derived CDR1 and CDR2 are SGHTA and FQGNSA.

This chain connects TRBV6-1 to TRBJ1-1; D uncertain. CDR1 is MNHNS and CDR2 is SASEGT in the germline V gene. Trimming left V 6 bases short and J 0 bases short, with 8 bases between. The CDR3 consists of 13 residues. The CDR3 DNA sequence: TGTGCCAGCAGCAAGGCCATGAACACTGAAGCTTTCTTT. Translation: CASSKAMNTEAFF.

The chain carries TRBV6-4 and TRBJ2-3, with TRBD2 matching 10 bases. Germline CDR1 reads MRHNA; CDR2 reads SNTAGT. CDR3 length equals 15 residues. V trimming: 3 bases; J trimming: 4 bases; junction bases outside the gene matches: 4. As DNA, the CDR3 is TGTGCCAGCAGTGAGCGGACTAGCGGATCAGATACGCAGTATTTT. Protein sequence: CASSERTSGSDTQYF.

The CDR3 DNA sequence: TGTGCCAGCAACAAACAGGGTGGCGATAATTCACCCCTCCACTTT. Its translation: CASNKQGGDNSPLHF. The genes are TRBV11-2 and TRBJ1-6; D possibly corresponds to TRBD1 (6 bases). The CDR3 covers 15 residues. V was trimmed by 7 bases and J by 5 bases, leaving 15 bases between them. The germline CDR1 and CDR2 sequences are SGHAT and FQNNGV.

The chain employs TRBV27 and TRBJ2-6; 9 nucleotides line up with TRBD1. V lost 5 bases and J lost 11; bases outside the gene matches: 16. This CDR3 comprises 17 residues. The germline V gene encodes CDR1 MNHEY and CDR2 SMNVEV (reference sequence). The CDR3, as DNA: TGTGCCAGCAGTCCCAGACCACAGGGGGCGCCCATCTACGTCCTGACTTTC. Protein product: CASSPRPQGAPIYVLTF. The whole variable domain, remainder taken from reference TRBV27 and TRBJ2-6, is EAQVTQNPRYLITVTGKKLTVTCSQNMNHEYMSWYRQDPGLGLRQIYYSMNVEVTDKGDVPEGYKVSRKEKRNFPLILESPSPNQTSLYFCASSPRPQGAPIYVLTFGAGSRLTVL.

The chain is built from TRBV20-1 and TRBJ1-2; TRBD1 is a possible D gene (5 bases). With 0 bases removed from V and 2 bases from J, the gap between germline ends came to 19 bases. CDR1 is DFQATT and CDR2 is SNEGSKA in the germline V gene (reference sequence). This CDR3 has 17 residues. The DNA of the CDR3 is TGCAGTGCTAGAGATCCCCGGGGTGCAGGGTTCAACTATGGCTACACCTTC. Translated, it gives CSARDPRGAGFNYGYTF.